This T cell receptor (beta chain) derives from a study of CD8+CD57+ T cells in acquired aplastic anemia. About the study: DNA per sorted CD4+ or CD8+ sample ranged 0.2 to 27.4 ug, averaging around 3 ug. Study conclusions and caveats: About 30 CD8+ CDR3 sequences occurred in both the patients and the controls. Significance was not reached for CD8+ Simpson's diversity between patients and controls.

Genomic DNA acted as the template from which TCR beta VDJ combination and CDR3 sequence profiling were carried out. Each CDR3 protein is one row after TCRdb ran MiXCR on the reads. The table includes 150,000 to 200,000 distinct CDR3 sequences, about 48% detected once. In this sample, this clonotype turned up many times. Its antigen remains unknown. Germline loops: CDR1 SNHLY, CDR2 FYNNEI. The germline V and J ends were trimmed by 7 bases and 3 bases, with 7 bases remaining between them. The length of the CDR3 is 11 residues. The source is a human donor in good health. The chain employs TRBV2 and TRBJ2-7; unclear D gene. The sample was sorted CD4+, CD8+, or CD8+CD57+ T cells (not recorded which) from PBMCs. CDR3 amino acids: CASKRFYEQYF. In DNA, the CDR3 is TGTGCCAGCAAACGGTTCTACGAGCAGTACTTC.